These 18 T cell receptor beta chains share one sample of origin, sequenced in a study of cytomegalovirus exposure and HLA in healthy donors. The method was immunoSEQ multiplex PCR; TCRdb's version includes in-frame clones alone and lacks a portion of them. The sample holds 95,000 to 150,000 clones, roughly 90% seen once. The material sequenced was PBMCs. The receptors derive from a woman between 18 and 29 years old in good health and CMV-seropositive.

The chain is built from TRBV4-3 and TRBJ2-7; D possibly corresponds to TRBD2 (6 bases). The CDR3 length is 14 residues. Germline loops: CDR1 LGHNA, CDR2 YSLEER. V shed 0 bases and J shed 6 bases, with 12 bases lying between them. CDR3 in DNA: TGCGCCAGCAGCCAAGATCTCGGGCGGGGCGAGCAGTACTTC. This translates into CASSQDLGRGEQYF.

This clone has more than one count but fewer than ten. A read error may produce the germline difference seen at one junction end. The rearrangement uses TRBV27 and TRBJ1-2, with 8 bases matching TRBD1. This CDR3 spans 11 amino acids. Germline CDR1 is MNHEY and CDR2 is SMNVEV (reference sequence). This CDR3 is CASSFRTGCSF. In DNA, the CDR3 is TGTGCCAGCAGTTTTCGGACAGGGTGCTCCTTC.

The V gene is TRBV7-9, the J gene TRBJ2-2, with 12 bases aligning to TRBD1. CDR3 length equals 19 residues. The germline V gene has CDR1 SEHNR and CDR2 FQNEAQ (reference sequence). V lost 6 bases and J lost 3; bases outside the gene matches: 14. In DNA form, the CDR3 reads TGTGCCAGCAGGTCCGGGACAGGGGGCTTTCTTTCGGACACCGGGGAGCTGTTTTTT. Residues: CASRSGTGGFLSDTGELFF. The full variable domain, with the rest looked up from reference TRBV7-9 and TRBJ2-2, is DTGVSQNPRHKITKRGQNVTFRCDPISEHNRLYWYRQTLGQGPEFLTYFQNEAQLEKSRLLSDRFSAERPKGSFSTLEIQRTEQGDSAMYLCASRSGTGGFLSDTGELFFGEGSRLTVL.

The genes are TRBV6-5 and TRBJ2-7, with 7 bases lining up with TRBD2. The ends lost 0 bases at V and 0 bases at J; junction bases unmatched: 2. The CDR3 consists of 15 residues. Germline CDR1 reads MNHEY; CDR2 reads SVGAGI. CDR3 in amino acids: CASSYSGTNSYEQYF. The CDR3 nucleotides are TGTGCCAGCAGTTACTCCGGGACTAACTCCTACGAGCAGTACTTC.

The chain carries TRBV18 and TRBJ1-1; D possibly corresponds to TRBD1 (5 bases). Germline values: CDR1 KGHSH, CDR2 LQKENI. The CDR3 sequence is 13 residues long. V lost 4 bases and J 1 base, leaving 7 bases between the germline ends. The CDR3: CASSQQANTEAFF. The CDR3 region has the DNA TGTGCCAGCTCACAACAGGCGAACACTGAAGCTTTCTTT.

This rearrangement joins TRBV4-1 to TRBJ2-7, with a tentative D call TRBD1 (5 bases). Germline CDR1 MGHRA, CDR2 YSYEKL. The CDR3 consists of 15 residues. With 1 base removed from V and 3 bases from J, the gap between germline ends came to 13 bases. The CDR3 reads CASSQVRGVVYEQYF. CDR3 bases: TGCGCCAGCAGCCAAGTTAGGGGTGTGGTCTACGAGCAGTACTTC.

The chain uses TRBV14 and TRBJ1-1; TRBD1 matches at 10 bases. The CDR3 length is 16 residues. With V trimmed by 0 bases and J by 6 bases, 7 bases remained unmatched. Germline loops: CDR1 SGHDN, CDR2 FVKESK. CDR3 protein: CASSQDKGQGVPEAFF. Here the CDR3 DNA reads TGTGCCAGCAGCCAAGATAAAGGACAGGGGGTCCCTGAAGCTTTCTTT. Filled out from reference TRBV14 and TRBJ1-1, the complete variable domain reads EAGVTQFPSHSVIEKGQTVTLRCDPISGHDNLYWYRRVMGKEIKFLLHFVKESKQDESGMPNNRFLAERTGGTYSTLKVQPAELEDSGVYFCASSQDKGQGVPEAFFGQGTRLTVV.

The chain joins TRBV7-3 to TRBJ1-1, with D perhaps TRBD1 (6 bases). V was shortened by 6 bases and J by 3 bases, with 11 bases between the two germline ends. The CDR3 sequence is 13 residues long. Germline V gene sequence: CDR1 SGHTA, CDR2 FQGTGA. The CDR3 loop is CASRRQADTEAFF. For the CDR3, the DNA is TGTGCCAGCAGGAGACAGGCGGACACTGAAGCTTTCTTT.

This chain uses TRBV7-2 with TRBJ1-2; D is perhaps TRBD1 (6 bases). CDR1 and CDR2 (germline): SGHTA, FQGNSA. Deletions cut 5 bases from V and 4 bases from J, with 8 bases between. The CDR3 runs to 12 residues. The CDR3 DNA sequence: TGTGCCAGCAGCCGGGACATCTATGGCTACACCTTC. Amino acids: CASSRDIYGYTF.

In its sample, this clone was seen once. V usage is TRBV5-1 and J usage is TRBJ2-1; TRBD2 matches at 7 bases. The CDR3 length is 15 residues. V was pared by 0 bases and J by 5 bases, with 5 bases of the junction left unmatched. Germline V gene data show CDR1 as SGHRS and CDR2 as YFSETQ. The CDR3 is CASSLEGTNNNEQFF. CDR3 DNA sequence: TGCGCCAGCAGCTTGGAGGGGACTAACAACAATGAGCAGTTCTTC.

The rearrangement links TRBV7-2 to TRBJ2-1; 8 bases align to TRBD2. The V gene end was trimmed by 2 bases and the J gene end by 4 bases; junction bases not matched to a gene: 4. The CDR3 has 15 amino acids. The V gene's germline CDR1 is SGHTA and CDR2 FQGNSA. DNA for the CDR3: TGTGCCAGCAGCTTACCGGGGGGGCCGTACAATGAGCAGTTCTTC. It yields the protein CASSLPGGPYNEQFF.

The rearrangement uses TRBV6-1 and TRBJ2-5; 8 positions match TRBD1. V was clipped by 9 bases and J by 9 bases; unmatched bases: 12. CDR1 MNHNS and CDR2 SASEGT come from the germline V gene. The CDR3 runs to 13 residues. CDR3 bases: TGTGCCAGTACCGGGACAGGATTCGAGGCCCAGTACTTC. This encodes CASTGTGFEAQYF.

The chain uses TRBV5-4 and TRBJ2-3; a possible D gene is TRBD2 (6 bases). The CDR3 totals 13 residues. The V and J ends lost 7 bases and 1 base respectively, with 10 bases between them. Germline V gene lookup returns CDR1 SGHNT and CDR2 YYREEE (reference sequence). The CDR3 DNA reads TGTGCCAGCGGGCGGGGACGCACAGATACGCAGTATTTT. Protein product: CASGRGRTDTQYF.

The rearrangement joins TRBV6-5 to TRBJ1-3; maybe TRBD1 (5 bases). V lost 2 bases and J lost 0, with 8 bases in between. Germline V gives CDR1 MNHEY, CDR2 SVGAGI. The CDR3 covers 15 residues. The CDR3 here is CASSYDRYSGNTIYF. As DNA, the CDR3 is TGTGCCAGCAGTTACGACAGATACTCTGGAAACACCATATATTTT.

This chain uses TRBV12-5 with TRBJ2-2, with 9 bases that match TRBD1. Germline CDR1 and CDR2: LGHNT and FRNRAP. The junction had 10 bases not matched to a gene; V was cut back by 2 bases and J by 3 bases. The CDR3 is made up of 18 amino acids. This CDR3 reads CASGLPRDRASDTGELFF. In DNA form, the CDR3 reads TGTGCTAGTGGTTTGCCTAGGGACAGGGCGAGTGACACCGGGGAGCTGTTTTTT.

This chain joins TRBV29-1 and TRBJ2-7; D might be TRBD1 (5 bases). The CDR3 contains 13 residues. Germline CDR1 is SQVTM and CDR2 is ANQGSEA. Trimming pared 0 bases from V and 2 bases from J, leaving 8 bases between. CDR3 DNA sequence: TGCAGCGTTGAAGATGGGGCACCCTACGAGCAGTACTTC. Translated: CSVEDGAPYEQYF.

V is TRBV14 and J is TRBJ2-7; TRBD2 aligns across 9 bases. The J segment lost 4 bases and the V segment lost 2 bases, leaving 9 bases of the junction unmatched. The germline V gene has CDR1 SGHDN and CDR2 FVKESK. This CDR3 has 16 residues. CDR3 DNA: TGTGCCAGCAGCCAAAAATTTAGCGGGAGAAGGTACGAGCAGTACTTC. The encoded protein is CASSQKFSGRRYEQYF.

The chain joins TRBV29-1 to TRBJ1-1, with 7 bases that match TRBD1. The CDR3 has 15 residues. Trimming took 6 bases from V and 0 from J; bases not matched to a gene: 10. Germline CDR1 is SQVTM and CDR2 is ANQGSEA. The CDR3 protein is CSVGKPGQMNTEAFF. CDR3 DNA sequence: TGCAGCGTAGGTAAACCGGGACAGATGAACACTGAAGCTTTCTTT.